This T cell receptor (beta chain) stems from a study of Ad26.COV2.S vaccination and SARS-CoV-2 variants (dated by TCRdb to the early 2020s). Context from the whole study: Vaccine-arm donors were drawn from COV1001, a multicentre, randomized, double-blind, placebo-controlled phase I-IIa trial of Ad26.COV2.S in healthy adults. Ad26.COV2.S was administered intramuscularly at 5 x 10^10 or 1 x 10^11 viral particles, either as a single shot or as two shots given 56 days apart. The specificity and breadth of SARS-CoV-2-reactive T cell receptors after Ad26.COV2.S vaccination were assessed by TCRbeta repertoire sequencing. The TCR-sequenced set comprised about 32 samples: around 20 Ad26.COV2.S vaccine recipients, 5 placebo recipients and 8 SARS-CoV-2 convalescent individuals. Trial participants were randomized into five groups of five: low-dose or high-dose Ad26.COV2.S given once or twice, or placebo on both occasions. Investigators did not know the trial group allocation while performing experiments and assessing outcomes.

Comment on this clone: This receptor's antigen is unknown. Per-base quality was not reported, and no clone a single base away is much larger than it.

Trimming leaves V shorter by 4 bases and J shorter by 4 bases, with the junction holding 5 bases beyond the gene matches. The CDR1 and CDR2 encoded by the germline V gene are SGHRS and YFSETQ. The CDR3 runs 14 amino acids, cysteine and phenylalanine included. Of all the DNA, just the CDR3 is kept, 42 bases in frame from base 1. TCRbeta CDR3 regions were sequenced with the immunoSEQ Assay. After extraction, genomic DNA underwent amplification by bias-controlled multiplex PCR, followed by high-throughput sequencing. The original methods were these. To quantify the absolute abundance of every unique TCRbeta CDR3 region, sequences were collapsed and filtered. T cell fraction was estimated by normalization of TCRbeta template counts to usable DNA, with usable DNA being measured through amplification of reference genes present in all nucleated cells. Repertoire TCRs were annotated as SARS-CoV-2-specific when V gene, CDR3 amino acid sequence and J gene were exactly matched to a known reactive TCR set. The reference SARS-CoV-2 TCR set was derived from MIRA and filtered for enrichment in COVID-19-positive ImmuneCODE repertoires, a step that removed public or cross-reactive TCRs. Using the MIRA antigens, annotated TCRs were further analysed by specific ORF or by position within an ORF. Depth was the summed frequency of annotated unique rearrangements, while breadth was defined as annotated unique rearrangements over total unique productive rearrangements. Group comparisons of TCR breadth used two-sided Wilcoxon rank-sum tests. The table was pulled from immuneACCESS by TCRdb, which kept in-frame rearrangements only. Such tables lose some clones; where checked, under half of the loss comes from unresolved V genes, and the rest has no known cause. That table furnishes V, J and clone size, whereas the DNA furnished D and trimming. The sample records about 500,000 clones, 89% of which are singletons. The top ten clones comprise 1.5% to 2% of the sample.

The label giving this sample's treatment or condition can be read as: some 19 received Ad26.COV2.S at low or high dose, single or two shots; roughly 5 received placebo; per-sample allocation not given. For vaccine and placebo recipients, the sequenced repertoires came from samples collected on day 63 after the first injection. In Cohort 1b, 20 to 25 adults aged 18-55 years were enrolled at a single site in Boston, USA, between 29 July and 7 August 2020. Ad26.COV2.S was a replication-incompetent adenovirus type 26 vector that expressed a prefusion-stabilized SARS-CoV-2 spike protein derived from the original Wuhan strain. Overall study outcomes, separate from this receptor: Spike-specific TCR breadth was higher in Ad26.COV2.S recipients than in placebo recipients (P = 0.0014). The study was not powered for comparison of responses between vaccine doses or regimens. After vaccination, substantial breadth of spike-specific CD8+ and CD4+ T cell responses was reported. The authors noted that the TCR breadth and depth analyses may have underestimated total T cell responses. Vaccine and placebo recipients had similar non-spike TCR breadth, a finding consistent with the vaccine containing only spike.

The sequences come from peripheral blood, collected in a trial of Ad26.COV2.S vaccine versus placebo. The clonotype originates from a person between 18 and 65 years old who received the Ad26.COV2.S COVID-19 vaccine or a placebo. The sequence is built from TRBV5-1 and TRBJ1-3; 7 nucleotides in the junction match TRBD1. The CDR3 protein sequence reads: CASSRGQSGNTIYF. The DNA sequence is given as TGCGCCAGCAGCCGGGGACAGAGCGGAAACACCATATATTTT.